The clone carrying this T cell receptor (beta chain) was seen a handful of times. The data derive from a study of technical replicates of blood from four donors. The CDR3 has 19 amino acids. Unmatched junction bases numbered 9, after V lost 0 bases and J lost 2 bases. Germline V gene lookup returns CDR1 LGHNA and CDR2 YSLEER. Profiling relied on immunoSEQ multiplex PCR, and the TCRdb table lists in-frame clones only, not all of them. In the table there are 60,000 to 65,000 clones, about 88% of which are singletons. This clonotype was sampled from a human donor in good health. Some clones in this sample may be carry-over from other donors' samples. The rearrangement links TRBV4-3 to TRBJ2-2, with 10 bases aligning to TRBD2. Specimen: PBMCs. Here the CDR3 DNA reads TGCGCCAGCAGCCAAGATGGAGCGGGGGGGCCTTTTAACACCGGGGAGCTGTTTTTT. The encoded protein is CASSQDGAGGPFNTGELFF.